The text below deals with one T cell receptor beta chain. Antigen specificity is unknown. Profiling relied on immunoSEQ multiplex PCR, and the TCRdb table lists in-frame clones only, not all of them. The sample has roughly 76,000 clones, 80% to 90% seen once. This sample stems from a study of OX40 agonist ivuxolimab in advanced cancers. Study-wide points: Some of the lowest clonal expansion was seen in partial responders at 0.1-3.0 mg/kg. In CD8+ T cells, expanded clones were on average more numerous than in CD4+.

Systemic immunosuppression or autoimmune disease history was grounds to exclude patients. This TCR was recovered from an adult with an advanced solid tumor such as melanoma, head and neck, liver or kidney cancer. The sequences come from CD4+ or CD8+ T cells sorted from blood, collected in a trial of the OX40 agonist ivuxolimab.

CDR3 loop: CASGTGGINSEAFF. The CDR3 nucleotides are TGTGCCAGCGGAACAGGGGGGATTAATTCTGAAGCTTTCTTT. V gene TRBV6-1 combines with J gene TRBJ1-1; 8 bases are a match to TRBD1. Germline V gene data show CDR1 as MNHNS and CDR2 as SASEGT. This CDR3 has 14 amino acids. The J segment lost 6 bases and the V segment lost 8 bases, leaving 11 bases of the junction unmatched.